This TCR beta chain was obtained from a study of shared clonotypes between healthy human individuals. Using immunoSEQ multiplex PCR, the repertoire was profiled, and TCRdb retains in-frame clones only, with some absent. Here the sample spans more than 1,200,000 clones, approximately 98.5% being singletons. The source is a man younger than 40 in good health. Sequenced sample: naive CD4+ T cells sorted from blood. Subset given: CD45RA+ positively selected.

Written as DNA, the CDR3 is TGCGCCAGCAGAGTTAGACAGGGCGCGGACACTGAAGCTTTCTTT. Its protein product is CASRVRQGADTEAFF. The gene calls are TRBV5-1 and TRBJ1-1; 7 positions match TRBD1. J lost 3 bases, V lost 5 bases, and 10 bases had no gene match. This CDR3 is built from 15 residues. Germline CDR1 is SGHRS and CDR2 is YFSETQ.